The 16 T cell receptor beta chains in this list originate from one sample, sequenced in a study of shared clonotypes between healthy human individuals (dated by TCRdb to 2018 to 2020). The library was built by means of the immunoSEQ multiplex PCR assay. TCRdb re-hosts the immuneACCESS table, in-frame sequences only. Its copies lack some clones; in the studies checked, an unresolved V gene accounts for under half of them, and the cause for the rest is not known. This sample holds some 1.5 million clones; around 97% were observed only once. The ten largest account for approximately 1.2% of the sample. The sequenced sample consisted of naive CD4+ T cells sorted from blood. The cell subset or site label, read with the paper, signifies: CD45RA+ positively selected. Receptors were obtained from a man aged 30-40 years in good health.

The rearrangement uses TRBV28 and TRBJ2-1; unclear D gene. V lost 1 base, J lost 7 bases, and 26 bases lay in between. This CDR3 has 19 amino acids. Germline loops: CDR1 MDHEN, CDR2 SYDVKM. The CDR3 DNA is TGTGCCAGCAGTTTATATGCGCTGAGAATCTCCCCAAGAAATAATGAGCAGTTCTTC. Protein: CASSLYALRISPRNNEQFF.

This chain joins TRBV6-1 and TRBJ2-3, with 9 bases lining up with TRBD2. Germline V gene data show CDR1 as MNHNS and CDR2 as SASEGT. V trimming: 2 bases; J trimming: 6 bases; junction bases outside the gene matches: 9. CDR3 length equals 16 residues. The DNA of the CDR3 is TGTGCCAGCAGTGAATTGGCGGGAGGGGGGGTGGATACGCAGTATTTT. It encodes CASSELAGGGVDTQYF.

J is TRBJ1-1 and V is TRBV5-1; D uncertain. This CDR3 has 13 amino acids. The V end lost 4 bases, the J end lost 0 bases, and 7 bases lay between the germline ends. The germline CDR1 and CDR2 sequences are SGHRS and YFSETQ. Written as DNA, the CDR3 is TGCGCCAGCAGCCTAAAGATGAACACTGAAGCTTTCTTT. The encoded protein is CASSLKMNTEAFF. The variable domain in full, with the rest retrieved from reference TRBV5-1 and TRBJ1-1, is KAGVTQTPRYLIKTRGQQVTLSCSPISGHRSVSWYQQTPGQGLQFLFEYFSETQRNKGNFPGRFSGRQFSNSRSEMNVSTLELGDSALYLCASSLKMNTEAFFGQGTRLTVV.

This sequence joins TRBV5-4 and TRBJ2-7; TRBD1 aligns across 8 bases. J gave up 6 bases and V 3 bases, and 8 bases lay outside the gene matches. The CDR3 loop spans 14 amino acids. Germline V gives CDR1 SGHNT, CDR2 YYREEE (reference sequence). In DNA form, the CDR3 reads TGTGCCAGCAGCTCGGGACAGGACCCATTCGAGCAGTACTTC. Encoded protein: CASSSGQDPFEQYF.

The genes are TRBV9 and TRBJ1-2; TRBD1 matches at 7 bases. The junction had 9 bases not matched to a gene; V was cut back by 4 bases and J by 3 bases. The CDR3 sequence is 15 residues long. Germline V gene data show CDR1 as SGDLS and CDR2 as YYNGEE. The CDR3 DNA reads TGTGCCAGCAGCCCAGGGACAGCAAACCACTATGGCTACACCTTC. It yields the protein CASSPGTANHYGYTF.

The V and J genes are TRBV18 and TRBJ2-7; D possibly corresponds to TRBD2 (5 bases). This CDR3 region has 14 residues. V lost 3 bases and J 2 bases, leaving 11 bases between the germline ends. CDR1 and CDR2 (germline): KGHSH, LQKENI. CDR3 in DNA: TGTGCCAGCTCACCCGGGGAAGGACCCTACGAGCAGTACTTC. Translated, it gives CASSPGEGPYEQYF.

The rearrangement joins TRBV9 to TRBJ2-5; the D gene is possibly TRBD2 (5 bases). Germline-derived CDR1 and CDR2 are SGDLS and YYNGEE. Trimming left V 3 bases short and J 5 bases short, with 23 bases between. The CDR3 is made up of 17 amino acids. The CDR3 loop is CASSGTSETTVGETQYF. DNA of the CDR3: TGTGCCAGCAGCGGGACCTCTGAGACTACGGTGGGGGAGACCCAGTACTTC.

CDR3 DNA: TGCGCCAGCAGCCTTCTACTCTTGGGAGAAGAGACCCAGTACTTC. It is translated as CASSLLLLGEETQYF. The rearrangement uses TRBV5-1 and TRBJ2-5, with D possibly being TRBD2 (5 bases). V lost 4 bases, J lost 3 bases, and 16 bases lay in between. Germline CDR1 and CDR2: SGHRS and YFSETQ. The CDR3 sequence is 15 residues long. Full variable domain (rest looked up from reference TRBV5-1 and TRBJ2-5): KAGVTQTPRYLIKTRGQQVTLSCSPISGHRSVSWYQQTPGQGLQFLFEYFSETQRNKGNFPGRFSGRQFSNSRSEMNVSTLELGDSALYLCASSLLLLGEETQYFGPGTRLLVL.

With regard to this clone: The junction and the germline gene differ at one end; a read error may be behind it. The rearrangement joins TRBV5-1 to TRBJ2-6; D gene ambiguous. This CDR3 is 17 amino acids long. Germline V gene data show CDR1 as SGHRS and CDR2 as YFSETQ. The CDR3 protein is CASSLDSLSSAANVLTF. CDR3 in DNA: TGCGCCAGCAGCTTGGATTCCCTCTCCTCTGCGGCCAACGTCCTGACTTTC.

The chain links TRBV9 to TRBJ2-1; D is perhaps TRBD2 (6 bases). V lost 3 bases and J lost 8, with 18 bases in between. The CDR3 contains 15 residues. Germline CDR1 reads SGDLS; CDR2 reads YYNGEE. DNA for the CDR3: TGTGCCAGCAGCGGAGCGGGTCGGGTGGGCGATGAGCAGTTCTTC. The encoded protein is CASSGAGRVGDEQFF.

This clone was detected once. The chain combines TRBV28 with TRBJ2-6; D is ambiguous. With 3 bases removed from V and 0 bases from J, the gap between germline ends came to 15 bases. The germline V gene has CDR1 MDHEN and CDR2 SYDVKM. The CDR3 runs 18 residues. The CDR3 sequence: CASSFPELSLSGANVLTF. The DNA for the CDR3 is TGTGCCAGCAGTTTCCCAGAGCTTTCCCTCTCTGGGGCCAACGTCCTGACTTTC.

This chain uses TRBV27 with TRBJ2-3; D possibly corresponds to TRBD1 (5 bases). CDR3 length equals 15 residues. Trimming took 3 bases from V and 0 from J, leaving 10 bases between them. Germline CDR1 and CDR2: MNHEY and SMNVEV (reference sequence). CDR3 bases: TGTGCCAGCAGTTTTGGGGCCCATAGCACAGATACGCAGTATTTT. Its protein product is CASSFGAHSTDTQYF.

This chain uses TRBV9 with TRBJ2-1; 12 bases match TRBD2. The CDR3 runs to 21 residues. Germline V gives CDR1 SGDLS, CDR2 YYNGEE. After removal of 3 bases from V and 0 bases from J, the junction contained 16 bases not matched to a gene. The CDR3 coding sequence is TGTGCCAGCAGCGCAGCGGGGACTAGCGGGCATGTAAGAACCTCCTACAATGAGCAGTTCTTC. Protein sequence: CASSAAGTSGHVRTSYNEQFF.

This chain uses TRBV18 with TRBJ1-1; TRBD1 might be the D (6 bases). V shed 3 bases and J shed 0 bases, with 20 bases lying between them. Germline loops: CDR1 KGHSH, CDR2 LQKENI. CDR3 length equals 18 residues. The CDR3 region has the DNA TGTGCCAGCTCACCGTCCCTAGTTAAGAGGACAGTGAACACTGAAGCTTTCTTT. As protein: CASSPSLVKRTVNTEAFF. The whole variable domain, filled in from reference TRBV18 and TRBJ1-1, reads NAGVMQNPRHLVRRRGQEARLRCSPMKGHSHVYWYRQLPEEGLKFMVYLQKENIIDESGMPKERFSAEFPKEGPSILRIQQVVRGDSAAYFCASSPSLVKRTVNTEAFFGQGTRLTVV.

The chain links TRBV7-9 to TRBJ2-1, with 14 bases matching TRBD2. The V gene end was trimmed by 4 bases and the J gene end by 10 bases; junction bases not matched to a gene: 3. CDR1 SEHNR and CDR2 FQNEAQ come from the germline V gene (reference sequence). This CDR3 region has 14 residues. CDR3 sequence reads: CASSSGLAGVEQFF. CDR3 DNA sequence: TGTGCCAGCAGCTCGGGACTAGCGGGAGTCGAGCAGTTCTTC.

The CDR3 nucleotides read TGCGCCAGCAGCTTGGCTGGGACAGGGGGCCACGGTGGCTACACCTTC. This sequence encodes CASSLAGTGGHGGYTF. This chain links TRBV5-1 with TRBJ1-2; 12 bases fit TRBD1. This CDR3 has 16 residues. Germline CDR1 and CDR2: SGHRS and YFSETQ. Trimming took 0 bases from V and 7 from J; bases not matched to a gene: 7.